Listed below are T cell receptor beta chains from one sample, sequenced in a study of shared clonotypes between healthy human individuals. Profiled with immunoSEQ multiplex PCR; TCRdb holds only in-frame clones, not every one. This sample yields approximately 2.5 million clones, of which over 85% are seen a single time; about 0.13% belongs to the top ten. The specimen was naive CD4+ T cells sorted from blood. These receptors were taken from a man younger than 35 in good health. CDR3s include the opening cysteine and the closing phenylalanine or tryptophan. Each record gives: D gene, clone size, V gene, J gene, CDR3 protein, CDR3 DNA. The D gene is left open where the match is weak. Size is stated for part of the rows, as once, few or many counts, or as a class when the clone is expanded.

>TRBD1|.|TRBV5-1|TRBJ1-6
CASRKDRGGGSPLHF
TGCGCCAGCAGGAAGGACAGGGGAGGGGGATCACCCCTCCACTTT
>.|.|TRBV19|TRBJ2-6
CASSIETGRKAGANVLTF
TGTGCCAGTAGTATAGAGACAGGGAGGAAGGCTGGGGCCAACGTCCTGACTTTC
>.|.|TRBV7-6|TRBJ2-5
CASSPERGTQYF
TGTGCCAGCAGCCCCGAACGGGGGACCCAGTACTTC
>.|once|TRBV2|TRBJ1-4
CASSEALTRRGKLFF
TGTGCCAGCAGTGAAGCGCTTACTCGTAGGGGAAAACTGTTTTTT
>.|.|TRBV5-4|TRBJ2-7
CASSLTGGGLYEQYF
TGTGCCAGCAGCTTGACGGGGGGCGGACTCTACGAGCAGTACTTC
>.|.|TRBV5-1|TRBJ2-1
CASSLAGGGTYNEQFF
TGCGCCAGCAGCTTGGCCGGGGGCGGCACCTACAATGAGCAGTTCTTC
>.|.|TRBV27|TRBJ2-7
CASSFYSSYEQYF
TGTGCCAGCAGTTTCTATAGCTCCTACGAGCAGTACTTC
>TRBD2|.|TRBV7-9|TRBJ2-1
CASSPGTSEGVGQFF
TGTGCCAGCAGCCCAGGGACTAGCGAAGGGGTAGGGCAGTTCTTC
>.|.|TRBV6-4|TRBJ2-5
CASSDPAASQETQYF
TGTGCCAGCAGTGACCCGGCAGCCTCCCAAGAGACCCAGTACTTC
>.|.|TRBV19|TRBJ2-5
CASSPQGGGTQYF
TGTGCCAGTAGTCCCCAGGGGGGAGGGACCCAGTACTTC
>.|.|TRBV30|TRBJ2-2
CAWSETGTGELFF
TGTGCCTGGAGTGAAACAGGGACCGGGGAGCTGTTTTTT
>TRBD1|.|TRBV10-1|TRBJ2-3
CASSEGTAKGLDTQYF
TGCGCCAGCAGTGAGGGGACAGCCAAGGGCTTAGATACGCAGTATTTT
>.|.|TRBV7-7|TRBJ2-5
CASSLGRMSRETQYF
TGTGCTAGCAGCTTAGGGCGGATGAGCAGAGAGACCCAGTACTTC
>.|.|TRBV6-6|TRBJ1-2
CASSYSSGTYGYGYTF
TGTGCCAGCAGTTACTCTTCCGGGACGTATGGCTATGGCTACACCTTC
>.|.|TRBV6-5|TRBJ2-5
CASSYSLGGTQYF
TGTGCCAGCAGTTACTCTCTGGGTGGGACCCAGTACTTC
>.|.|TRBV2|TRBJ2-5
CASSQGYQETQYF
TGTGCCAGCAGTCAAGGGTACCAAGAGACCCAGTACTTC
>TRBD1|.|TRBV5-5|TRBJ1-2
CASSPGTGGGYTF
TGTGCCAGCAGCCCGGGGACAGGTGGTGGCTACACCTTC
>TRBD1|.|TRBV11-2|TRBJ2-1
CASSGTGVTEQFF
TGTGCCAGCAGCGGCACAGGGGTAACGGAGCAGTTCTTC
>.|.|TRBV5-6|TRBJ2-7
CASSRDPYEQYF
TGTGCCAGCAGCCGGGACCCCTACGAGCAGTACTTC
>TRBD1|.|TRBV5-6|TRBJ1-5
CASSWGQKQPQHF
TGTGCCAGCAGCTGGGGACAGAAGCAGCCCCAGCATTTT
>TRBD1|.|TRBV30|TRBJ1-2
CAWSVEQGVGYTF
TGTGCCTGGAGTGTCGAACAGGGGGTAGGCTACACCTTC
>TRBD2|.|TRBV14|TRBJ2-5
CASSRRLAGGRETQYF
TGTGCCAGCAGCCGCCGACTAGCGGGAGGGCGGGAGACCCAGTACTTC
>.|.|TRBV5-1|TRBJ2-5
CASSDHGGVQETQYF
TGCGCCAGCAGCGACCACGGCGGGGTCCAAGAGACCCAGTACTTC
>.|.|TRBV6-5|TRBJ2-3
CASSYGWESDTQYF
TGTGCCAGCAGTTACGGGTGGGAGTCTGATACGCAGTATTTT
>TRBD1|.|TRBV9|TRBJ1-2
CASSANTGVSGYTF
TGTGCCAGCAGCGCAAACACAGGGGTTTCCGGCTACACCTTC
>.|.|TRBV5-8|TRBJ1-1
CASSLRQMNTEAFF
TGTGCCAGCAGCTTGAGGCAAATGAACACTGAAGCTTTCTTT
>.|.|TRBV19|TRBJ2-7
CASTVRGHEAGAPHEQYF
TGTGCCAGTACCGTGCGGGGGCACGAGGCGGGAGCTCCCCACGAGCAGTACTTC
>.|.|TRBV10-1|TRBJ2-5
CASNLAVETQYF
TGCGCCAGCAATCTAGCTGTAGAGACCCAGTACTTC
>TRBD2|.|TRBV30|TRBJ2-3
CAWSPPLRGSTDTQYF
TGTGCCTGGAGTCCTCCCCTGCGGGGGAGCACAGATACGCAGTATTTT
>.|.|TRBV6-5|TRBJ2-2
CASSSGQNTGELFF
TGTGCCAGCAGTTCGGGACAGAACACCGGGGAGCTGTTTTTT
>.|.|TRBV18|TRBJ2-3
CASSPATDDTDTQYF
TGTGCCAGCTCACCAGCAACCGACGACACAGATACGCAGTATTTT
>.|.|TRBV7-8|TRBJ2-1
CASSLVDQIKQFF
TGTGCCAGCAGCTTAGTGGACCAGATCAAGCAGTTCTTC